Below, one TCR beta chain is given with its context. The V gene's germline CDR1 is MGHDK and CDR2 SYGVNS. The CDR3 is 14 amino acids. V lost 2 bases to trimming and J lost 7 bases, with 11 bases between them. Produced via immunoSEQ multiplex PCR; TCRdb's table is partial and in-frame only. The repertoire holds about 130,000 clones, with about four fifths as singletons. This sample is part of a study of PD-L1 blockade in urothelial cancer. At the level of the study: Blood drawn 3 weeks (second dose) and 6 weeks after treatment start was analyzed.

Time point noted: pretreatment peripheral blood. This rearrangement joins TRBV25-1 to TRBJ1-4; D ambiguous. This specimen consisted of PBMCs, obtained around atezolizumab (anti-PD-L1) treatment. The sequence was collected from a man between 45 and 60 years old with urothelial cancer. This chain's CDR3 is CASSEVRAGEKLFF. Written as DNA, the CDR3 is TGTGCCAGCAGTGAAGTTAGGGCGGGTGAAAAACTGTTTTTT.